Listed below are T cell receptor beta chains from one sample, sequenced in a study of chemoradiotherapy in HPV16-positive cancers. This table comes from immunoSEQ multiplex PCR, and its TCRdb copy is limited to in-frame clones, with some not included. The sample has about 31,000 clones, over 65% seen once. This specimen was blood, taken from a patient who underwent chemoradiotherapy. These TCRs come from a human donor with HPV-associated anogenital cancer. The CDR3 runs from the conserved cysteine through the conserved F or W. The D gene is left open where the match is weak. Clone size is shown for a subset of rows, as once, few, many or a class of expanded clone.

>14|once|TRBV30|-|TRBJ1-1
TGTGCCTGGAGTGTATCTAGGGTGAGGACTGAAGCTTTCTTT
CAWSVSRVRTEAFF
>16|-|TRBV6-1|-|TRBJ2-2
TGTGCCAGCAGTGAAGCTAGTTTTAGGGGAGCCGGGGAGCTGTTTTTT
CASSEASFRGAGELFF
>17|-|TRBV7-2|-|TRBJ2-1
TGTACCAGCAGCTTGTCCCGTGCGCTCGGGGAAGGGAATGAGCAGTTCTTC
CTSSLSRALGEGNEQFF
>13|-|TRBV5-4|-|TRBJ2-1
TGTGCCAGCAGCCCACGCTCCTCCAATGAGCAGTTCTTC
CASSPRSSNEQFF
>14|-|TRBV5-6|-|TRBJ1-1
TGTGCCAGCAGCTTGGGGGGCGCAGACACTGAAGCTTTCTTT
CASSLGGADTEAFF
>13|-|TRBV27|-|TRBJ1-5
TGTGCCAGCGGGTTGTGGGGCGATCAGCCCCAGCATTTT
CASGLWGDQPQHF
>15|-|TRBV19|TRBD1|TRBJ1-1
TGTGCCAGTAGTATACGGGGACAGGGAAACACTGAAGCTTTCTTT
CASSIRGQGNTEAFF
>13|-|TRBV7-9|-|TRBJ1-1
TGTGCCAGCAGCAGGGGGGGAAACACTGAAGCTTTCTTT
CASSRGGNTEAFF
>18|-|TRBV5-1|TRBD1|TRBJ2-7
TGCGCCAGCAGCAGACGGGCCTCGGGGCAGGGGGTGCCCTACGAGCAGTACTTC
CASSRRASGQGVPYEQYF
>15|-|TRBV9|TRBD1|TRBJ1-1
TGTGCCAGTAGGGTTGGGACAGGGGTAGGCACTGAAGCTTTCTTT
CASRVGTGVGTEAFF
>16|-|TRBV19|-|TRBJ1-4
TGTGCCAGTAGTACCCATTCAGAACACTCCAATGAAAAACTGTTTTTT
CASSTHSEHSNEKLFF
>17|-|TRBV21-1|-|TRBJ1-5
TGTGCCAGCAGGGGGGGGACAGGGGGACATAGCAATCAGCCCCAGCATTTT
CASRGGTGGHSNQPQHF
>15|-|TRBV14|-|TRBJ1-2
TGTGCCAGCAGCGAACGACAGAAAGCTAACTATGGCTACACCTTC
CASSERQKANYGYTF
>12|-|TRBV5-4|-|TRBJ2-2
TGTGCCAGCTCGTGGAGCCCCGGGGAGCTGTTTTTT
CASSWSPGELFF
>11|-|TRBV9|-|TRBJ1-3
TGTGCCAGCAGCATGGGTGACACCATATATTTT
CASSMGDTIYF
>17|-|TRBV19|-|TRBJ2-2
TGTGCCAGTACCTCAAACGGTGGGTCTTTAAACACCGGGGAGCTGTTTTTT
CASTSNGGSLNTGELFF
>13|-|TRBV5-1|-|TRBJ2-7
TGCGCCAGCACCTTGACGGCAGGTAGCGAGCAGTACTTC
CASTLTAGSEQYF
>15|few|TRBV5-4|-|TRBJ2-7
TGTGCCAGCAGCCCTGCCCCGACAGAGTTCTACGAGCAGTACTTC
CASSPAPTEFYEQYF
>13|-|TRBV27|-|TRBJ2-1
TGTGCCAGCAATTCCATAGGGGTTAGTGAGCAGTTCTTC
CASNSIGVSEQFF
>14|-|TRBV5-5|-|TRBJ2-5
TGTGCCAGCAGCTTGGTGGGAACCCAAGAGACCCAGTACTTC
CASSLVGTQETQYF